This paragraph covers one T cell receptor beta chain sequence. The target antigen is unknown. PCR employed 60 Vbeta and 13 Jbeta primers. Here immunoSEQ multiplex PCR was the method, and the copy in TCRdb shows in-frame clones only, minus some. The sample gives 150,000 to 200,000 clones, approximately 82% of which show up once; roughly 8.2% is in the top ten. The sample is drawn from a study of cytomegalovirus exposure and HLA in healthy donors. Findings and caveats of the study: When analyzed later, a missense DCLRE1C variant was found to be linked to TCR beta V- and J-gene trimming.

The ends were cut back, 1 base at V and 0 bases at J, with 12 bases in the middle. CDR3 length: 16 amino acids. The germline gives CDR1 SGHDN, CDR2 FVKESK. Input material: PBMCs. This clonotype was sampled from a middle-aged woman in good health and CMV-seropositive. This chain uses TRBV14 with TRBJ1-1, with unresolved D. CDR3 loop: CASSQGGRGMNTEAFF. DNA of the CDR3: TGTGCCAGCAGCCAAGGAGGGCGGGGTATGAACACTGAAGCTTTCTTT.